The present T cell receptor (beta chain) was sequenced within a study of regulatory T cells in long-lasting Graves disease. On the study more broadly: The study enrolled newly diagnosed Graves' patients on antithyroid drugs under 3 months.

Time point of the sample: newly diagnosed GD, antithyroid drugs for less than 3 months. The TCR library was made from RNA that had been extracted from PBMCs in TRIzol. The germline V gene has CDR1 SEHNR and CDR2 FQNEAQ (reference sequence). The CDR3 sequence is 16 residues long. Study observations and caveats: Newly diagnosed Graves' patients had higher TCR diversity than persistent ones. With a few thousand shared public clonotypes, persistent patients exceeded new patients, who shared about a thousand.

Construction of the TCR beta libraries employed iRepertoire HTBI primers in conjunction with Arm-PCR of CDR3 regions. TCRdb re-derived calls from the multiplex PCR reads in MiXCR, one entry per CDR3 protein. There are 300,000 to 400,000 distinct CDR3 sequences in the sample; 15% to 17% occur only once, and about 20% lies in the top ten. Concerning this clonotype: Its target is not known. Mismatch with germline at one junction end may stem from a read error.

V and J are TRBV7-9 and TRBJ2-7; no firm D call. This sequence was found in a female donor with Graves disease. This material consisted of peripheral blood mononuclear cells (PBMCs), taken at new diagnosis, from a patient treated with antithyroid drugs. Here the CDR3 DNA reads TGTGCCAGCAGCCTACGGTCCTGGGGTTCTTACTACGAGCAATACTTC. This translates into CASSLRSWGSYYEQYF.